This passage covers 17 T cell receptor beta chains from one sample sequenced in a study of beta chain features in type 1 diabetes. Overall study findings and caveats: Among patients with Type 1 diabetes, TCRB CDR3s were moderately but significantly shorter in every one of the four CD4+ subsets.

These receptors are not linked to any known antigen. Sequencing targeted expressed TCRB transcripts, as all isolated RNA had been reverse transcribed. Repertoires were generated with immunoSEQ multiplex PCR, while TCRdb's copy carries only in-frame clones and drops some. The sample records about 340,000 clones, around an eighth being singletons. The sample consisted of naive CD4+ T cells from blood. These receptors were taken from a woman in her late teens or twenties with type 1 diabetes.

With respect to this clone: Other DNA sequences in this specimen translate into the identical CDR3. This chain links TRBV5-1 with TRBJ2-1; 8 bases are shared with TRBD1. V shed 1 base and J 0 bases; nucleotides not matched to a gene: 3. This CDR3 has 16 residues. The V gene's germline CDR1 is SGHRS and CDR2 YFSETQ. The CDR3 nucleotides read TGCGCCAGCAGCTTGAGACAGGGGAGCTCCTACAATGAGCAGTTCTTC. Amino acids: CASSLRQGSSYNEQFF.

This clone was observed a few times. The V call is TRBV5-4, the J call TRBJ1-1; 8 nucleotides agree with TRBD1. V was pared by 5 bases and J by 5 bases, with 8 bases of the junction left unmatched. This CDR3 region has 14 residues. Germline CDR1 is SGHNT and CDR2 is YYREEE (reference sequence). The CDR3: CASRFLDRATEAFF. As DNA, the CDR3 is TGTGCCAGCAGATTCCTGGACAGGGCTACTGAAGCTTTCTTT.

This chain links TRBV5-5 with TRBJ2-7, with 12 positions matching TRBD2. J lost 4 bases, V lost 4 bases, and 6 bases had no gene match. Per germline, CDR1 SGHKS and CDR2 YYEKEE (reference sequence). The CDR3 loop spans 15 amino acids. DNA for the CDR3: TGTGCCAGCAGCCTCGGACTAGCGGGACTTTACGAGCAGTACTTC. It is translated as CASSLGLAGLYEQYF.

This clone has just a few counts. The chain carries TRBV19 and TRBJ2-6; D is ambiguous. V lost 7 bases, J lost 1 base, and 11 bases lay in between. Germline V lookup: CDR1 LNHDA, CDR2 SQIVND (reference sequence). There are 15 residues in the CDR3. The CDR3 protein is CASKRPGSGANVLTF. Written as DNA, the CDR3 is TGTGCCAGTAAAAGGCCCGGGTCTGGGGCCAACGTCCTGACTTTC.

This clone was seen more than once but under ten times. The chain links TRBV5-1 to TRBJ1-2, with TRBD1 matching 8 bases. CDR3 size: 15 residues. CDR1 is SGHRS, CDR2 YFSETQ, per germline. With V trimmed by 3 bases and J by 3 bases, 7 bases remained unmatched. In DNA form, the CDR3 reads TGCGCCAGCAGCTCCGGGGACAGGCGGGACTATGGCTACACCTTC. Amino acids: CASSSGDRRDYGYTF.

The chain recombines TRBV5-4 with TRBJ2-5; possible D gene TRBD1, 5 bases. The CDR3 loop spans 13 amino acids. Germline V gene sequence: CDR1 SGHNT, CDR2 YYREEE (reference sequence). V lost 5 bases, J lost 3 bases, and 11 bases lay in between. The CDR3, as DNA: TGTGCCAGCAGTCTGACAGTAAAAGAGACCCAGTACTTC. Translation: CASSLTVKETQYF.

J is TRBJ2-3 and V is TRBV6-5, with D uncertain. Per the germline V gene, CDR1 is MNHEY and CDR2 is SVGAGI. This CDR3 is built from 14 residues. The V gene lost 10 bases and the J gene lost 1 base, with 15 bases spanning the gap. CDR3 in amino acids: CATLSDGGTDTQYF. CDR3 DNA sequence: TGTGCCACCCTGAGTGATGGAGGCACAGATACGCAGTATTTT.

The V and J genes are TRBV27 and TRBJ2-5; 7 positions agree with TRBD1. CDR3 length: 17 residues. V was clipped by 4 bases and J by 2 bases; unmatched bases: 13. Per germline, CDR1 MNHEY and CDR2 SMNVEV (reference sequence). The CDR3 reads CASSSLDSGGQQETQYF. The CDR3 DNA follows: TGTGCCAGCAGTTCCCTCGATTCAGGGGGTCAACAAGAGACCCAGTACTTC.

V gene TRBV28 combines with J gene TRBJ2-7, with D perhaps matching TRBD2 (5 bases). Germline values: CDR1 MDHEN, CDR2 SYDVKM. Trimming shortened V by 5 bases and J by 3 bases, and 14 bases separated the two germline ends. The CDR3 runs 14 residues. CDR3 amino acids: CASSPQTGNYEQYF. The CDR3 region has the DNA TGTGCCAGCAGTCCACAGACGGGAAACTACGAGCAGTACTTC.

This clone was picked up a small number of times. The chain combines TRBV11-2 with TRBJ1-2; D may be TRBD1 (6 bases). The CDR3 consists of 14 residues. Germline V lookup: CDR1 SGHAT, CDR2 FQNNGV. Trimming cost V 5 bases and J 8 bases, with 18 bases left between them. The CDR3: CASSTNFGTRGYTF. In DNA form, the CDR3 reads TGTGCCAGCAGCACCAATTTCGGGACAAGAGGCTACACCTTC. Filled out from reference TRBV11-2 and TRBJ1-2, the complete variable domain reads EAGVAQSPRYKIIEKRQSVAFWCNPISGHATLYWYQQILGQGPKLLIQFQNNGVVDDSQLPKDRFSAERLKGVDSTLKIQPAKLEDSAVYLCASSTNFGTRGYTFGSGTRLTVV.

This clone was picked up a small number of times. The V and J genes are TRBV30 and TRBJ1-5; D might be TRBD1 (5 bases). The length of the CDR3 is 14 residues. The germline V gene has CDR1 GTSNPN and CDR2 SVGIG (reference sequence). With 1 base removed from V and 4 bases from J, the gap between germline ends came to 11 bases. The CDR3 nucleotides read TGTGCCTGGAGTGGTCGACAGCCTAATCAGCCCCAGCATTTT. It specifies CAWSGRQPNQPQHF.

This clone was seen a few times. The CDR3 bases are TGTGCCATCCAAAAGGGGCAGGGTGAGACCCAGTACTTC. It yields the protein CAIQKGQGETQYF. The chain couples TRBV10-3 to TRBJ2-5; maybe TRBD1 (5 bases). This CDR3 spans 13 amino acids. Trimming stripped 8 bases from V and 5 bases from J, with 15 bases between. Germline V lookup: CDR1 ENHRY, CDR2 SYGVKD.

In this sample, this clone turned up a few times. This chain connects TRBV25-1 to TRBJ1-4; TRBD1 is a possible D gene (5 bases). The germline CDR1 and CDR2 sequences are MGHDK and SYGVNS. The CDR3 has 13 residues. Trimming removed 2 bases at V and 8 bases at J, with 9 bases between. DNA of the CDR3: TGTGCCAGCAGTGAAGACAGTAGCGAAAAACTGTTTTTT. Amino acids: CASSEDSSEKLFF.

A few counts support this clone. This chain joins TRBV10-2 and TRBJ1-2, with 7 bases that match TRBD1. V trimming: 8 bases; J trimming: 6 bases; junction bases outside the gene matches: 6. Germline loops: CDR1 WSHSY, CDR2 SAAADI. The CDR3 has 12 amino acids. CDR3 DNA sequence: TGCGCCAGCTGGGACAGTAGAGATGGCTACACCTTC. Translation: CASWDSRDGYTF.

This rearrangement joins TRBV28 to TRBJ2-7; 8 bases match TRBD2. V trimming: 5 bases; J trimming: 7 bases; junction bases outside the gene matches: 13. This CDR3 comprises 15 residues. Germline loops: CDR1 MDHEN, CDR2 SYDVKM. The CDR3 DNA is TGTGCCAGCAGTCGGGAGGGGAGGTCATCGATAGAGCAGTACTTC. Translating it yields CASSREGRSSIEQYF.

This clone has just a few counts. The CDR3 DNA follows: TGTGCCAGCAGCTTATCCGGAGCTAGCCTCGGGGAGCTGTTTTTT. Translated: CASSLSGASLGELFF. The V and J genes are TRBV7-3 and TRBJ2-2; possibly TRBD2 for D (5 bases). The CDR3 totals 15 residues. Trimming took off 2 bases at V and 7 bases at J, with 14 bases between the two ends. Germline V CDR1 and CDR2: SGHTA, FQGTGA. Drawing the rest from reference TRBV7-3 and TRBJ2-2, the complete variable domain is GAGVSQTPSNKVTEKGKYVELRCDPISGHTALYWYRQSLGQGPEFLIYFQGTGAADDSGLPNDRFFAVRPEGSVSTLKIQRTERGDSAVYLCASSLSGASLGELFFGEGSRLTVL.

The chain uses TRBV4-1 and TRBJ1-4; D is uncertain. V was clipped by 7 bases and J by 3 bases, with 15 bases between them. The CDR3 runs to 15 residues. CDR1 MGHRA and CDR2 YSYEKL come from the germline V gene. CDR3 amino acids: CASKRPGVANEKLFF. The DNA for the CDR3 is TGCGCCAGCAAGCGCCCCGGGGTAGCTAATGAAAAACTGTTTTTT.